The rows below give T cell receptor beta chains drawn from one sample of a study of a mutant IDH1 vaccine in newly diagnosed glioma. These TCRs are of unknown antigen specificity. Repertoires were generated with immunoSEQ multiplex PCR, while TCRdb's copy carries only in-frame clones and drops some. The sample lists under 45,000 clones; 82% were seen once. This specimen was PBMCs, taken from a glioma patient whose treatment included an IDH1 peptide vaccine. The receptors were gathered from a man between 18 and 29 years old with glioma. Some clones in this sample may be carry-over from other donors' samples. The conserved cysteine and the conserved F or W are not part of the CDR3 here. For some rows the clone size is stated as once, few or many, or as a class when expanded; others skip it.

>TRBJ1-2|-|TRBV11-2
ASSSGGYGYT
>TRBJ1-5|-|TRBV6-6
ASGQSVSNQPQH
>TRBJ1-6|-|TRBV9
ASSVSYNSPLH
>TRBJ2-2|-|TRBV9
ASSVVSVGVNTGELF
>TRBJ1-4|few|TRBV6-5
ASSQTSFGELF
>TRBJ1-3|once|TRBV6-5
ASSYSKWLSGNTIY
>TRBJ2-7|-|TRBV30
AWAEHLGVFEQY
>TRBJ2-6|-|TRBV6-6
ASSYRGDGANVLT
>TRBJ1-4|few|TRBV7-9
ASSPASLELF
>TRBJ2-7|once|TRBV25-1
ASSPSSYEQY
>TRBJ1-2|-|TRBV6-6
ASSYPAGYGYT
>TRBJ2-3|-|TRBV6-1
ASSRIAGAEDTQY
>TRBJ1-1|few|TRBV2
ASSEALGGTEAF
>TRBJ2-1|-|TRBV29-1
SVERINSYNEQF
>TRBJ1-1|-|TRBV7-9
ASSLSQTRAF
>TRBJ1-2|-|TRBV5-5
ASSLDFNYGYT
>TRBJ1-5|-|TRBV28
ASSPGGRDSNQPQH
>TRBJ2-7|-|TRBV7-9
ASSSPDYEQY
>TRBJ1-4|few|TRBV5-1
ASRDTSPEKLF
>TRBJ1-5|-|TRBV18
ASSPRTGLGGTDQPQH
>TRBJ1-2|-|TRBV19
ASSHPGQRGYT
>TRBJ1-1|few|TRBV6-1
ASTHLGLNTEAF
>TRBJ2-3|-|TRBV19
ASSMTGGDSDTQY
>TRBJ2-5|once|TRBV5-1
ASTTSGGVSETQY
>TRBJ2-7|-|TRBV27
ASSLFGRAYEQY
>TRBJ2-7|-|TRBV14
ASSQASGASSYEQY
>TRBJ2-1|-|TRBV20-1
SAGTYEQF
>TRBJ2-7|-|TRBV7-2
ASSSPRLAGTEQY
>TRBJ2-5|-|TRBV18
ASSSGTQY
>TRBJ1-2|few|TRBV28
ASSFFEGAVGYT
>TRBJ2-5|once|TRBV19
ASSTTGGMNQETQY
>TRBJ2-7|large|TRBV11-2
ASSLEVYEQY
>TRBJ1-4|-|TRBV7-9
ASSPSMGLDEKLF
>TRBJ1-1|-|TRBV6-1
ASSWGRGNTEAF
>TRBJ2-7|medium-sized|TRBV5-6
ASSLGLAVYEQY
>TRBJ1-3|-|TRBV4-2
ASSHRDRSGNTIY
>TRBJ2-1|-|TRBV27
ASSLSREWNNEQF
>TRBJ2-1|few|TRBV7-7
ASSLELGGSYNEQF
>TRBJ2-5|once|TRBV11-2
ASSLRMGTSEETQY
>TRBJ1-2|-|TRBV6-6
ASSYRGANYGYT
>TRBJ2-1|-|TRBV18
ASSPNNEQF
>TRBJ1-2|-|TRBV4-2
ASSPPGQARIYGYT
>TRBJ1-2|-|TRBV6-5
ASSYHGYRLEGYT
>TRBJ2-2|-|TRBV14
ASSPRVGRPYTGELF
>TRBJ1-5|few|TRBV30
AWSDGGRNQPQH
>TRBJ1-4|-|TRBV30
AGTPGRQFATNEKLF
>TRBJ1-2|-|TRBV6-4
ASSSRAGSYGYT
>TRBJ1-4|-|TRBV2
ASLAGGGKEKLF
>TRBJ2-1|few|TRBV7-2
ASSLQRGGNEQF
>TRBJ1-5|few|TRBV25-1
ASSHPLDFGNQPQH